This T cell receptor (beta chain) originates from a study of blood T cell repertoires in COVID-19. Across the study: Nucleic acid was either cDNA or gDNA, and it came from T cells, B-cell-depleted T cells, or PBMCs.

Contact with a PCR-confirmed or clinician-diagnosed COVID-19 case occurred within 2 weeks of entry. This clone has just one count. This table comes from immunoSEQ multiplex PCR, and its TCRdb copy is limited to in-frame clones, with some not included. The table lists some 240,000 clones, roughly 88% of them singletons. The sample taken for sequencing was PBMCs or T cells enriched from blood (not recorded which). The TCR comes from a woman aged 40 to 49 who had been exposed to COVID-19.

CDR3 bases: TGTGCCATCAGTGATGACAGGGGGCGCGAGCAGTACGTC. This translates into CAISDDRGREQYV. The chain employs TRBV10-3 and TRBJ2-7; TRBD1 matches 10 bases. Germline V gives CDR1 ENHRY, CDR2 SYGVKD. V lost 3 bases, J lost 6 bases, and 2 bases stayed unmatched. CDR3 size: 13 residues.